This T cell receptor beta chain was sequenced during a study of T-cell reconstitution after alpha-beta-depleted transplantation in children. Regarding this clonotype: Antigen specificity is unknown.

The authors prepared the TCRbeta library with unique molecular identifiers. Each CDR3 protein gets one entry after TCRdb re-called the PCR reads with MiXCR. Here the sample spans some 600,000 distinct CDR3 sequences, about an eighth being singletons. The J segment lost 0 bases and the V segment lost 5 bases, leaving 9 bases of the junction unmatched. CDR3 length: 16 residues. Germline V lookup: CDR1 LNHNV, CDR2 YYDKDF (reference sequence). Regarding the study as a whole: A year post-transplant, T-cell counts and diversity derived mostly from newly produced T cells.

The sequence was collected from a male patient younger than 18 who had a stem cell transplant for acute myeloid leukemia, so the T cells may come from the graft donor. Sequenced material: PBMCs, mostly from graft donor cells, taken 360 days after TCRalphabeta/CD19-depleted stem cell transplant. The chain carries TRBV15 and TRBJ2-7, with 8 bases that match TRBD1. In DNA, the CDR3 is TGTGCCACCAGCGCACAGGGGGTCCCCACCTCCTACGAGCAGTACTTC. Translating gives CATSAQGVPTSYEQYF.